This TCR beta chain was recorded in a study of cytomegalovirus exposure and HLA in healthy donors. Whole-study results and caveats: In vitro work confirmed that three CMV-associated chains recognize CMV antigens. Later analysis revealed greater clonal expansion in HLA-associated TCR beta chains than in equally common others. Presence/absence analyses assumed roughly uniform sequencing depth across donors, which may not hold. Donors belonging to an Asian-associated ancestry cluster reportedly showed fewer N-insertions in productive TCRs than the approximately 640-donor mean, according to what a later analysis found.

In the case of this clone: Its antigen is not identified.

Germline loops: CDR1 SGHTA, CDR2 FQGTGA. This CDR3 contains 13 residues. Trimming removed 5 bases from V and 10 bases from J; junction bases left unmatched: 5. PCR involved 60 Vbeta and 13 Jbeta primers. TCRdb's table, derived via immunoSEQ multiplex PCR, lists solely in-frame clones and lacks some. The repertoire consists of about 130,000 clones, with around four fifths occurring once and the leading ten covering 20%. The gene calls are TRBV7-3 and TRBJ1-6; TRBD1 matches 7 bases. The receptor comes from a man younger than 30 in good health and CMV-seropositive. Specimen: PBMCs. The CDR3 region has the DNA TGTGCCAGCAGCCTCACAGGGGACTCACCCCTCCACTTT. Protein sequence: CASSLTGDSPLHF.